This T cell receptor (beta chain) was documented in a study of blood T cell repertoires in COVID-19. Across the study: Sources were T cells, B-cell-depleted T cells, or PBMCs; the material itself was cDNA or gDNA.

Authors' data handling: Amplification with reference gene primers provided the estimates of nucleated cell counts. Method: immunoSEQ multiplex PCR; TCRdb's copy keeps in-frame clones and lacks some. D and trimming come from the DNA, and the V and J calls and clone size come from that table. The sample carries some 190,000 clones, nearly 80% recorded once. This clone was detected many times. Germline-derived CDR1 and CDR2 are SGHAT and FQNNGV. This CDR3 region has 14 residues. Trimming took off 3 bases at V and 7 bases at J, with 15 bases between the two ends. Those enrolled, adults aged 18 to 89 years, came from about two dozen US areas.

The V and J genes are TRBV11-2 and TRBJ2-5; tentatively, D is TRBD2 (5 bases). The clonotype originates from a man aged 55 to 69 who had been exposed to COVID-19. Sequencing input: PBMCs or T cells enriched from blood (not recorded which). The CDR3 protein is CASSFGELGGTQYF. The CDR3, as DNA: TGTGCCAGCAGCTTTGGGGAGTTGGGCGGGACCCAGTACTTC.